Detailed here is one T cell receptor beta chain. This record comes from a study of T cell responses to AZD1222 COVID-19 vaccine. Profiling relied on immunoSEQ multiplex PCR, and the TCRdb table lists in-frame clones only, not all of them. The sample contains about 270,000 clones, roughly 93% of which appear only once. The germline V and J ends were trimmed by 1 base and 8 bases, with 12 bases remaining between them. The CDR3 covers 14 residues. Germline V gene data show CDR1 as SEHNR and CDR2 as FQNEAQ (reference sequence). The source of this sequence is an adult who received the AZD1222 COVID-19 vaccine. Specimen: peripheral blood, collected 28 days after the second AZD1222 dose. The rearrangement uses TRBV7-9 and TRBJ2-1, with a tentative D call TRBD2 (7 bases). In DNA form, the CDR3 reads TGTGCCAGCAGCTTAGGCGGGGGCATAGATGAGCAGTTCTTC. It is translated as CASSLGGGIDEQFF.